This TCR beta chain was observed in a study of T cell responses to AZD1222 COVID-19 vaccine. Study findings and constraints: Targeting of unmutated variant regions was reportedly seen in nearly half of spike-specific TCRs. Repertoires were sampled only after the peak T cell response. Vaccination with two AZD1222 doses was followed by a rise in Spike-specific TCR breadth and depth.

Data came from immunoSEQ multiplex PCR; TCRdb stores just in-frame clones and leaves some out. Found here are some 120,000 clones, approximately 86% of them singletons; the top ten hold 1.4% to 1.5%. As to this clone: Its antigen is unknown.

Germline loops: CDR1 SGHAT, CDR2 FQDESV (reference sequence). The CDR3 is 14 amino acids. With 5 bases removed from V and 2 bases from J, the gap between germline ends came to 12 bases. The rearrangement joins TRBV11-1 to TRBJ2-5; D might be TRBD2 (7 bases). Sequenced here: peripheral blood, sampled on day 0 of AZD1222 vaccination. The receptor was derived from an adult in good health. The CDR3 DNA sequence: TGTGCCAGCAGCCCTGCGGGGGCACAAGAGACCCAGTACTTC. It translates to CASSPAGAQETQYF. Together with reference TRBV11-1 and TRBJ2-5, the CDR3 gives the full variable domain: EAEVAQSPRYKITEKSQAVAFWCDPISGHATLYWYRQILGQGPELLVQFQDESVVDDSQLPKDRFSAERLKGVDSTLKIQPAELGDSAMYLCASSPAGAQETQYFGPGTRLLVL.